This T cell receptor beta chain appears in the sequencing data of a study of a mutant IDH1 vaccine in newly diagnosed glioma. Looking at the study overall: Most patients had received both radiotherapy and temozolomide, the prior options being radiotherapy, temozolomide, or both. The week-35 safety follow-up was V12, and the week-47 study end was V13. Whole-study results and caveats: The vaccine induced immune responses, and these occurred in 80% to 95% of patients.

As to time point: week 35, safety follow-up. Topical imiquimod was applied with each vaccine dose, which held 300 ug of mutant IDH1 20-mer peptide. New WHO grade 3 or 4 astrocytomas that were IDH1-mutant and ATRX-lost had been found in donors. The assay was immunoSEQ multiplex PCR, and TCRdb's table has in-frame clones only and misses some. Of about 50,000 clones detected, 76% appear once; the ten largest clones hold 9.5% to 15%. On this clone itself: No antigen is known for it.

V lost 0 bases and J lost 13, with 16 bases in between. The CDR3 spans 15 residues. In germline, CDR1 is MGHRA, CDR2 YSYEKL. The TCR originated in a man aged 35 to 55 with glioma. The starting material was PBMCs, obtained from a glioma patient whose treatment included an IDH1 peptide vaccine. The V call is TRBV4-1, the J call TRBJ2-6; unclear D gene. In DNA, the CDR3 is TGCGCCAGCAGCCAAGATAGAGTGGTGAACGGGGTCCTGACTTTC. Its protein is CASSQDRVVNGVLTF.